These 21 T cell receptor beta chains originate from one sample sequenced in a study of OX40 agonist ivuxolimab in advanced cancers. Generated by immunoSEQ multiplex PCR, the TCRdb table keeps only in-frame clones and is missing some. The profile shows tens of thousands of clones, approximately 90% of them singletons. The source was CD4+ or CD8+ T cells sorted from blood, collected in a trial of the OX40 agonist ivuxolimab. The source is an adult with an advanced solid tumor such as melanoma, head and neck, liver or kidney cancer.

V gene TRBV10-1 combines with J gene TRBJ2-7; D is undetermined. CDR1 and CDR2 (germline): WNHNN, SYGVQD (reference sequence). CDR3 length: 13 residues. V was cut by 2 bases and J by 2 bases, with 7 bases left in between. The CDR3: CASSEGPTYEQYF. CDR3 DNA: TGCGCCAGCAGTGAGGGGCCCACCTACGAGCAGTACTTC.

The V gene is TRBV6-5, the J gene TRBJ2-1, with 14 bases aligning to TRBD2. CDR3 size: 14 residues. V lost 0 bases, J lost 14 bases, and 3 bases stayed unmatched. CDR1 and CDR2 (germline): MNHEY, SVGAGI. The CDR3 bases are TGTGCCAGCAGTTACTCGACTAGCGGGAGGGCAAAGTTCTTC. Its translation: CASSYSTSGRAKFF.

The chain is built from TRBV19 and TRBJ2-5; TRBD2 matches 8 bases. Germline values: CDR1 LNHDA, CDR2 SQIVND (reference sequence). V lost 6 bases, J lost 3 bases, and 15 bases stayed unmatched. The CDR3 length is 17 residues. CDR3 in DNA: TGTGCCAGTAGACTAACCGCGGGGGCGGGAGGAAAAGAGACCCAGTACTTC. Translating it yields CASRLTAGAGGKETQYF.

The chain carries TRBV6-1 and TRBJ2-7; D remains unclear. Trimming stripped 10 bases from V and 4 bases from J, with 14 bases between. CDR1 and CDR2 (germline): MNHNS, SASEGT. The CDR3 runs to 12 residues. As DNA, the CDR3 is TGTGCCACCATTCCCCCCCCATACGAGCAGTACTTC. Protein sequence: CATIPPPYEQYF.

This sequence joins TRBV4-3 and TRBJ2-2; 8 nucleotides match TRBD1. This CDR3 has 18 amino acids. J was trimmed by 11 bases and V by 0 bases; bases with no gene match: 17. Germline V gene lookup returns CDR1 LGHNA and CDR2 YSLEER. The CDR3 bases are TGCGCCAGCAGCCAAGATCGGTCGGGACAGGTCGCCTTCAGAGAGCTGTTTTTT. This encodes CASSQDRSGQVAFRELFF.

The chain has TRBV7-9 and TRBJ2-1; 10 bases fit TRBD2. The CDR3 covers 15 residues. Germline trimming cut 1 base from V and 5 bases from J; bases unmatched to any gene: 2. Germline V gives CDR1 SEHNR, CDR2 FQNEAQ (reference sequence). CDR3 coding DNA: TGTGCCAGCAGCTTAGTACTAGCGGGACACAATGAGCAGTTCTTC. Amino acids: CASSLVLAGHNEQFF.

In its sample, this clone was seen once. This chain joins TRBV19 and TRBJ2-1, with D tentatively TRBD2 (6 bases). CDR3 length equals 14 residues. Between the trimmed V and J ends, which lost 6 bases and 0 bases, there was a span of 9 bases. Germline V gene data show CDR1 as LNHDA and CDR2 as SQIVND (reference sequence). The CDR3 is CASSRGSSYNEQFF. CDR3 DNA: TGTGCCAGTAGCCGGGGGAGCTCCTACAATGAGCAGTTCTTC.

This clone was counted a single time. This chain links TRBV9 with TRBJ1-5, with TRBD1 as a possible D gene (5 bases). From germline, CDR1 is SGDLS and CDR2 YYNGEE. The V end lost 3 bases, the J end lost 11 bases, and 15 bases lay between the germline ends. This CDR3 spans 13 amino acids. The CDR3 coding sequence is TGTGCCAGCAGCGCCGGGACGGTATCGGCCCAGCATTTT. Translating it yields CASSAGTVSAQHF.

The genes are TRBV7-9 and TRBJ2-3; TRBD1 aligns across 9 bases. The V segment lost 5 bases and the J segment 3 bases; nucleotides outside the gene matches: 15. CDR1 and CDR2 from the germline V gene are SEHNR and FQNEAQ (reference sequence). CDR3 length equals 18 residues. CDR3 in DNA: TGTGCCAGCAGCATCAGGAAGCCCGGGACAGGGTATACAGATACGCAGTATTTT. It yields the protein CASSIRKPGTGYTDTQYF.

The rearrangement links TRBV14 to TRBJ2-7, with D unclear. V lost 1 base, J lost 3 bases, and 4 bases lay in between. The germline gives CDR1 SGHDN, CDR2 FVKESK. The CDR3 is 12 residues long. CDR3 in DNA: TGTGCCAGCAGCCAAGGAGGCTACGAGCAGTACTTC. It yields the protein CASSQGGYEQYF.

This clone was observed a few times. This chain uses TRBV4-1 with TRBJ2-1; TRBD2 aligns across 9 bases. The trim removed 2 bases at V and 8 bases at J, leaving 4 bases unmatched. Germline values: CDR1 MGHRA, CDR2 YSYEKL. The CDR3 sequence is 14 residues long. CDR3 bases: TGCGCCAGCAGCCAAACTAGCGGGCTCCATGAGCAGTTCTTC. It codes for CASSQTSGLHEQFF.

The rearrangement joins TRBV6-1 to TRBJ2-3; D is undetermined. Germline lookup yields CDR1 MNHNS and CDR2 SASEGT. Trimming left V 4 bases short and J 2 bases short, with 7 bases between. The CDR3 sequence is 13 residues long. CDR3 residues: CASSARSTDTQYF. Written as DNA, the CDR3 is TGTGCCAGCAGTGCCAGGTCCACAGATACGCAGTATTTT.

V gene TRBV27 combines with J gene TRBJ2-7; no definite D call. Germline loops: CDR1 MNHEY, CDR2 SMNVEV (reference sequence). The CDR3 spans 13 residues. Trimming removed 0 bases at V and 3 bases at J, with 6 bases between. CDR3 coding DNA: TGTGCCAGCAGTTTATCAGGAGACTACGAGCAGTACTTC. Protein product: CASSLSGDYEQYF.

V and J are TRBV6-1 and TRBJ1-1; perhaps TRBD1 as D (6 bases). The germline gives CDR1 MNHNS, CDR2 SASEGT. This CDR3 is built from 12 residues. The V end lost 8 bases, the J end lost 6 bases, and 13 bases lay between the germline ends. CDR3 coding DNA: TGTGCCAGCCTGCTAGGGGGGTCTGAAGCTTTCTTT. This codes for CASLLGGSEAFF.

This clone occurred once. The chain links TRBV5-1 to TRBJ2-5, with D possibly being TRBD1 or TRBD2 (5 bases each). CDR1 and CDR2 from the germline V gene are SGHRS and YFSETQ. V dropped 4 bases and J dropped 3 bases, with 13 bases sitting between them. There are 14 residues in the CDR3. In DNA form, the CDR3 reads TGCGCCAGCAGCCTCCATGGGGGAGAAGAGACCCAGTACTTC. Translated: CASSLHGGEETQYF.

The chain is built from TRBV27 and TRBJ2-1; 9 bases map to TRBD1. Germline CDR1 MNHEY, CDR2 SMNVEV (reference sequence). This CDR3 is 12 amino acids long. The trim removed 4 bases at V and 12 bases at J, leaving 4 bases unmatched. The chain's CDR3 is CASSSPGQGQFF. The CDR3 coding sequence is TGTGCCAGCAGTTCGCCGGGACAGGGGCAGTTCTTC.

CDR3 in amino acids: CASSFRLVGLANNEQFF. For the CDR3, the DNA is TGTGCCAGCAGCTTTAGGCTCGTCGGACTAGCGAACAATGAGCAGTTCTTC. This sequence joins TRBV5-5 and TRBJ2-1; the match to TRBD2 covers 9 bases. V lost 2 bases, J lost 5 bases, and 11 bases stayed unmatched. The CDR3 is made up of 17 amino acids. CDR1 and CDR2 from the germline V gene are SGHKS and YYEKEE (reference sequence).

This rearrangement joins TRBV4-2 to TRBJ1-3; D is unclear. Deletions cut 0 bases from V and 2 bases from J, with 5 bases between. CDR3 length: 14 residues. The germline V gene has CDR1 LGHNA and CDR2 YNFKEQ. The CDR3 DNA sequence: TGTGCCAGCAGCCAAGAACAAGCTGGAAACACCATATATTTT. Its translation: CASSQEQAGNTIYF.

V usage is TRBV7-9 and J usage is TRBJ2-2, with TRBD2 matching 7 bases. V shed 6 bases, J shed 5 bases, and the junction held 9 bases outside the gene matches. The length of the CDR3 is 15 residues. Germline values: CDR1 SEHNR, CDR2 FQNEAQ (reference sequence). This CDR3 reads CASRPREGSTGELFF. In nucleotides, the CDR3 is TGTGCCAGCAGACCCAGGGAGGGTTCGACCGGGGAGCTGTTTTTT.

The chain employs TRBV7-8 and TRBJ1-6; unclear D gene. Germline V gene data show CDR1 as SGHVS and CDR2 as FQNEAQ. V was trimmed by 5 bases and J by 9 bases, leaving 11 bases between them. The CDR3 loop spans 13 amino acids. CDR3 sequence: CASSVPGSSPLHF. The CDR3 DNA reads as TGTGCCAGCAGCGTCCCCGGGAGTTCACCCCTCCACTTT.

This rearrangement joins TRBV15 to TRBJ1-2, with TRBD1 matching over 8 bases. The germline CDR1 and CDR2 sequences are LNHNV and YYDKDF (reference sequence). The length of the CDR3 is 16 residues. With V trimmed by 5 bases and J by 5 bases, 13 bases remained unmatched. In nucleotides, the CDR3 is TGTGCCACCAGCGGAGGCTGGACAGGGTGGACGTATGGCTACACCTTC. It yields the protein CATSGGWTGWTYGYTF.